This T cell receptor beta chain was sequenced for a study of cytomegalovirus exposure and HLA in healthy donors (dated by TCRdb to between 2016 and 2019). Concerning the study at large: An earlier analysis of 587 of the donors reported under 300 Gb of sequence data and 117 million unique TCR beta sequences obtained from around 170 million T cells. Besides the first cohort of 550 to 750 subjects, a separate validation cohort made up of 90 to 150 different subjects was used. Among the roughly 400 genotyped donors, more than 70% belonged to the genetic ancestry cluster associated with self-reported Caucasian donors. Donor age, sex, ethnicity and CMV serostatus were compiled together with the repertoire data. To predict cytomegalovirus infection status, the study brought together high-throughput TCR immunosequencing, statistical association of individual TCRs with disease status, and machine learning. Every discovery cohort repertoire had been produced on one sequencing platform. On average, roughly 240,000 unique TCR beta nucleotide sequences were sequenced per donor among 350 to 400 genotyped donors of the cohort, with about 19% of those sequences being non-productive. An early release covering roughly 580 HLA-typed donors comprised 250 to 350 gigabases of sequencing data and roughly 86 million unique TCR sequences. The study aimed to test whether cataloging public T cell receptors could reveal signatures of past pathogen exposure. Five DR-DQ haplotypes were handled as single units for association and clustering because linkage in the cohort was strong. A later analysis re-analyzed previously published TCR beta repertoires from hundreds of donors and added high-resolution HLA genotyping to study TCR occurrence patterns. In an earlier analysis of roughly 580 of the donors, high-throughput TCR beta sequencing was used to judge whether each TCR beta V gene segment behaved as functional or pseudogenic. The later analysis used no new phenotypic data to find candidate immune exposures, relying instead on TCR beta sequences and their occurrence across donors. A later genetic analysis used genome-wide SNP genotypes for about 65% of the 666 donors, treating that subset as a discovery cohort. The study used immunosequencing to profile the T cell repertoires of more than 650 subjects and linked those repertoires to cytomegalovirus serostatus. Typing coverage differed by locus: A, B, C, DRB1 and DQB1 were typed in roughly 629-630 donors, DQA1 in roughly 500, DPA1 in approximately 610, and DPB1 in 400 to 480. Both class I and class II loci were covered by HLA typing, at four-digit resolution. Study-level results and caveats: The authors suggested that the approach could potentially be extended to other disease states and immunological phenotypes. In vitro tests confirmed that a few of the cytomegalovirus-associated TCR beta chains recognize cytomegalovirus antigens. A group of highly shared sequence variants was considered likely to be a technical artifact of the sequencing pipeline. Assigning TCR associations to individual alleles was difficult when HLA alleles, especially DR and DQ, strongly co-occurred. A further reported finding was that TCR beta sequences accurately predicted the HLA-A and HLA-B alleles for most subjects in the first cohort. This cohort had only TCR beta chains sequenced, and the lack of alpha or paired-chain data limited which features could be detected. In a later analysis, HLA-associated TCR beta chains were found to be more clonally expanded and to have lower generation probabilities than equally common non-associated chains. Correlated functional status among segregating V segments might reflect linkage disequilibrium, but an unknown experimental factor could not be ruled out. The presence/absence analyses assumed that sequencing depth was roughly uniform across donors, and that assumption may not be true. According to a later analysis, most CMV-associated TCR beta chains appeared to be HLA-restricted, and the HLA associations seemed to be driven largely by CMV exposure. Compared with the approximately 720-donor mean, donors in an Asian-associated ancestry cluster had fewer N-insertions in productive TCRs, according to a later genetic analysis. A total of around 150 TCR beta chains were listed by the study as associated with cytomegalovirus. The 87-base-pair reads could not distinguish some IMGT-functional V segments, including TRBV6-2 and TRBV6-3, so those segments were excluded. Because HLA typing was missing for some donors at each locus, association tests included only the typed subset. Most TCR sequences were seen in very few donors, while some public TCRs were found in many individuals. About 17 rarely observed V segments, including chromosome 9 orphons, were excluded from the earlier analysis of some 590 of the donors because counts were too low. V-gene and J-gene trimming of TCR beta chains was associated with a missense DCLRE1C variant in a later genetic analysis, and the association was replicated in an independent cohort. In a later analysis, the rate of TCR association differed among HLA loci, with DRB1 alleles having the most associated TCRs and HLA-C alleles having the fewest. In both the original and validation cohorts, the classifier was reported to diagnose cytomegalovirus status with high specificity and sensitivity. In an earlier analysis of 587 of the donors, most TCR beta V segments appeared in productive rearrangements about 90% or about 30% of the time, broadly matching IMGT annotations. The only immune exposure information available for the cohort was CMV serostatus. In a later analysis, some 18,000 TCR beta sequences were associated with specific HLA alleles at a false discovery rate of 0.05. Several of the top co-occurrence clusters appeared to be linked to parvovirus B19, influenza, CMV and Epstein-Barr virus, according to a later analysis.

CDR1 and CDR2 (SGDLS, YYNGEE) derive from the germline V gene. Taken from cysteine to phenylalanine, the CDR3 has 17 residues. The CDR3 DNA has 51 bases and is translated from base 1. V loses 0 bases of germline sequence and J loses 0 bases, and the interval between the two ends is 13 bases. The library was produced with the immunoSEQ multiplex PCR assay. A mixture of 60 forward primers for TCR Vbeta segments and 13 reverse primers for TCR Jbeta segments was used in the multiplex PCR. Amplification of the CDR3 region of rearranged TCR beta genes was performed with a multiplex PCR assay on genomic DNA. Amplified TCR beta libraries were sequenced as 87-base-pair reads on the Illumina HiSeq System. Processing in the source paper ran as follows. A later analysis tallied around 80 million unique TCR beta chains across the 600 to 700 repertoires, and about 10 million of those chains were shared by two or more donors. To remove PCR and sequencing errors, raw reads were error-corrected and collapsed into unique sequences using a nearest-neighbor algorithm that merged closely related sequences. Alignment of CDR3 sequences to IMGT reference sequences was used to assign V, D and J gene segments. Each retained sequence needed at least a six-nucleotide match to both a V gene segment and a J gene segment. A rearrangement counted as productive if the CDR3 had no stop codons and remained in frame with V and J, and every other rearrangement counted as non-productive. Following IMGT convention, CDR3 was defined as the stretch from the second conserved V-encoded cysteine to the conserved J-encoded phenylalanine. In an earlier analysis of just under 600 of the donors, sequences lacking an unambiguous match to a single V gene segment were excluded. An earlier analysis of 587 of the donors classified V segments as functional when productive rearrangements were above 56.7% and as segregating when the standard deviation between donors was above 5%. A statistical classification framework was built to diagnose cytomegalovirus status from the catalog of TCR beta chain sequences. In a later analysis, V and J genes were assigned by comparing TCR nucleotide sequences against IMGT/GENE-DB human TR gene sequences. The TCRdist pipeline was used in a later analysis to assign CDR3 sequences and most-parsimonious VDJ recombination scenarios. In a later analysis, each TCR beta chain was defined by its CDR3 amino acid sequence together with its V-gene family, and reads without a unique V-gene family were excluded. In a later analysis, fewer than 600 highly shared, low-generation-probability nucleotide sequences were removed to address suspected cross-contamination and a sequencing artifact. For each public chain, a later analysis derived a clonal expansion index from normalized ranks of inferred template counts within each repertoire. In a later analysis, generation probabilities were computed with a VDJ recombination model fitted to out-of-frame rearrangements, and the resulting probabilities were checked against IGoR. In a later analysis, hypergeometric tests were used to score TCR-TCR, TCR-HLA and TCR-CMV co-occurrence, with a repertoire-size bias correction applied to TCR pairs. In a later analysis, false discovery rates were estimated by permuting HLA or CMV assignments 20 times. In a later analysis, co-occurring TCRs were grouped with DBSCAN, and TCRdist sequence similarity was added when clustering was performed within HLA-allele-positive subsets. Co-occurrence clustering excluded repertoires with fewer than 30,000 or more than 120,000 public chains, plus five with anomalous nucleotide sharing. TCRdb re-hosts the immuneACCESS table, in-frame sequences only. Its copies lack some clones; in the studies checked, an unresolved V gene accounts for under half of them, and the cause for the rest is not known. V and J calls and clone size come straight from that table; D and trimming were deduced from the DNA. Present in this sample are around 180,000 clones, 71% of which were seen just once. The ten largest clones take up 1.5% of the sample.

As concerns this clone: It has no known antigen specificity. No base quality values were provided; no much bigger clone lies one nucleotide off.

The cohort was made up of approximately 670 healthy bone marrow donors. At the time of sampling, every cohort member was nominally healthy, though immune exposures that went unrecorded were likely present. The donor tested CMV seronegative, placing the donor among the roughly 350 seronegative members of the cohort. A peripheral blood sample was collected from each donor, and TCR beta sequencing was performed on peripheral blood mononuclear cells. The Qiagen DNeasy Blood Extraction Kit was used to extract genomic DNA from the blood cell samples. Sequenced material: PBMCs. The chain is assembled from TRBV9 and TRBJ1-3; the D segment cannot be called with confidence. The TCR originated in a girl aged 5-17 years in good health and CMV-seronegative. This receptor has the CDR3 CASSVEDGDYSGNTIYF. Here is the DNA: TGTGCCAGCAGCGTAGAAGACGGAGATTACTCTGGAAACACCATATATTTT.